These 32 T cell receptor beta chains came from one sample sequenced in a study of T cells in women clearing cervical HPV infection. The assay was immunoSEQ multiplex PCR, and TCRdb's table has in-frame clones only and misses some. The table lists over 25,000 clones. The sample comprised blood buffy coat. These receptors originate from a woman aged 18-69 years with a cervical HPV16 infection that either progressed to CIN3+ or cleared (not recorded which).

In regard to this clone: The read stops 3 residues short of the end of the CDR3; the missing end is completed from the germline J gene. The genes are TRBV30 and TRBJ1-1; D is possibly TRBD1 (5 bases). Germline loops: CDR1 GTSNPN, CDR2 SVGIG (reference sequence). The CDR3 runs 11 residues. CDR3 sequence: CAGYRGSGAFF. The sequenced part of the CDR3 DNA is TGTGCCGGGTACCGGGGGTCGGGA.

Regarding this clone: The read falls 3 residues short of the CDR3 end, and the missing part is taken from the germline J gene. This rearrangement joins TRBV19 to TRBJ2-1; 9 positions match TRBD2. J was trimmed by 7 bases and V by 7 bases; bases with no gene match: 5. Germline V gives CDR1 LNHDA, CDR2 SQIVND (reference sequence). This CDR3 has 13 residues. The DNA read from the CDR3 is TGTGCCAGTAAGGCTAGCGGGATGAATGAG. Translated, it gives CASKASGMNE. The CDR3 reads in full as CASKASGMNEQFF.

Turning to this clone: The read stops 3 residues short of the end of the CDR3; the missing end is completed from the germline J gene. The gene calls are TRBV28 and TRBJ2-6; D possibly matches TRBD1 or TRBD2 (5 bases each). The ends were cut back, 4 bases at V and 4 bases at J, with 11 bases in the middle. Germline V gene sequence: CDR1 MDHEN, CDR2 SYDVKM. The CDR3 extends over 15 amino acids. The CDR3 bases that were read are TGTGCCAGCAGTTCCCAGGGAGTGGGGGCCAACGTC. This sequence encodes CASSSQGVGANV. The full CDR3 is CASSSQGVGANVLTF.

The CDR3 protein is CASSKGLAPYNEQFF. The DNA read from the CDR3 is TGTGCCAGTAGTAAAGGACTAGCGCCTTACAATGAG. The chain combines TRBV19 with TRBJ2-1, with TRBD2 identical over 9 bases. Coverage ceases 3 residues before the CDR3 finishes, and the germline J gene fills in the end. The CDR3 contains 15 residues. The ends lost 4 bases at V and 4 bases at J; junction bases unmatched: 5. Germline V gene lookup returns CDR1 LNHDA and CDR2 SQIVND (reference sequence). Based on the CDR3 plus reference TRBV19 and TRBJ2-1, the full variable domain is DGGITQSPKYLFRKEGQNVTLSCEQNLNHDAMYWYRQDPGQGLRLIYYSQIVNDFQKGDIAEGYSVSREKKESFPLTVTSAQKNPTAFYLCASSKGLAPYNEQFFGPGTRLTVL.

As concerns this clone: The read terminates 3 residues before the CDR3 end, so the remaining end is supplied by the germline J gene. J is TRBJ1-1 and V is TRBV18; D unresolved. CDR1 and CDR2 from the germline V gene are KGHSH and LQKENI. There are 17 residues in the CDR3. The CDR3 sequence: CASSPIERLAGNYEAFF. CDR3 bases read: TGTGCCAGCTCACCAATCGAAAGATTAGCGGGGAACTACGAG.

Comments on this clone: The read terminates 3 residues ahead of where the CDR3 ends, so the germline J gene completes it. V and J are TRBV2 and TRBJ2-6; tentative D call: TRBD1 (5 bases). CDR1 is SNHLY, CDR2 FYNNEI, per germline. The CDR3 runs 15 residues. With 4 bases removed from V and 2 bases from J, the gap between germline ends came to 9 bases. The covered CDR3 bases are TGTGCCAGCAGTGTCGGCAGGGCTGGGGCCAACGTC. It yields the protein CASSVGRAGANV. From start to end, the CDR3 is CASSVGRAGANVLTF.

With regard to this clone: Read sequence stops 3 residues before the CDR3 end, and the germline J gene provides the missing end. The chain couples TRBV30 to TRBJ1-1; D is perhaps TRBD1 (5 bases). The CDR3 totals 11 residues. CDR1 and CDR2 (germline): GTSNPN, SVGIG (reference sequence). The sequenced part of the CDR3 DNA is TGTGCCTGGAGCAAGGGGAACGAA. Translation gives CAWSKGNE. The complete CDR3 sequence is CAWSKGNEAFF.

Points on this clone: The DNA ends 3 residues before the CDR3 does, and the rest of the CDR3 is filled in from the germline J gene. This chain uses TRBV5-4 with TRBJ1-1, with D perhaps matching TRBD1 (6 bases). Germline CDR1 and CDR2: SGHNT and YYREEE (reference sequence). The V gene lost 2 bases and the J gene lost 7 bases, with 12 bases spanning the gap. The CDR3 loop spans 13 amino acids. The CDR3 DNA, read in part, is TGTGCCAGCAGCTTAAGGGGGGGGGTTGAA. It yields the protein CASSLRGGVE. The CDR3 as a whole reads CASSLRGGVEAFF.

This CDR3 is CASSIGLAHEQYF. The part of the CDR3 DNA that was read is TGTGCCAGTAGTATAGGGCTAGCCCACGAG. The chain joins TRBV19 to TRBJ2-7, with D maybe TRBD2 (5 bases). The CDR3 end is not reached by the read, which stops 3 residues before it; the germline J gene fills it in. The CDR3 spans 13 residues. Per germline, CDR1 LNHDA and CDR2 SQIVND (reference sequence). Between the trimmed V and J ends, which lost 1 base and 5 bases, there was a span of 9 bases.

Remarks on this clone: Read data end 3 residues before the CDR3 end; the end is taken from the germline J gene. The chain joins TRBV19 to TRBJ1-5; D ambiguous. The CDR3 length is 15 residues. V was pared by 0 bases and J by 4 bases, with 10 bases between. Germline V gives CDR1 LNHDA, CDR2 SQIVND (reference sequence). CDR3: CASSIDRLRNQPQHF. The part of the CDR3 DNA that was read is TGTGCCAGTAGTATAGATCGCCTACGGAATCAGCCC.

To note about this clone: The read terminates 3 residues before the CDR3 end, so the remaining end is supplied by the germline J gene. The chain combines TRBV30 with TRBJ1-1; 8 nucleotides align to TRBD1. Germline trimming cut 2 bases from V and 0 bases from J; bases unmatched to any gene: 5. The CDR3 runs to 15 residues. From germline, CDR1 is GTSNPN and CDR2 SVGIG (reference sequence). CDR3 region: CAWSPGTGLNTEAFF. CDR3 bases read: TGTGCCTGGAGTCCAGGGACAGGTTTGAACACTGAA.

A remark on this clone: From the germline J gene comes the end of the CDR3, since the read stops 3 residues before it. The chain has TRBV7-9 and TRBJ1-1, with no clear D. The V end was cut by 3 bases, the J end by 1 base, with 9 bases between. The germline CDR1 and CDR2 sequences are SEHNR and FQNEAQ (reference sequence). The CDR3 extends over 14 amino acids. The covered CDR3 bases are TGTGCCAGCAGCTTGGAGACGGGGAACACTGAA. The encoded protein is CASSLETGNTE. The full-length CDR3 reads as CASSLETGNTEAFF.

A remark on this clone: The read ends 3 residues shy of where the CDR3 ends; the end is completed using the germline J gene. This rearrangement joins TRBV12-5 to TRBJ2-7, with D possibly TRBD1 on 6 matching bases. Germline V gene data show CDR1 as LGHNT and CDR2 as FRNRAP. The V end lost 5 bases, the J end lost 0 bases, and 20 bases lay between the germline ends. The CDR3 runs 17 residues. The sequenced part of the CDR3 DNA is TGTGCTAGTGGTCCTCTGTCAGGGGCCTTCAGCTCCTACGAG. It specifies CASGPLSGAFSSYE. The CDR3 in full is CASGPLSGAFSSYEQYF.

CDR3 DNA (partial): TGTGCCAGCAGCTCGACAGGGGGCAGAAGCTATGGC. This translates into CASSSTGGRSYG. The CDR3 reads in full as CASSSTGGRSYGYTF. This chain uses TRBV7-9 with TRBJ1-2; 10 nucleotides agree with TRBD1. The read ends 3 residues early relative to the CDR3; the germline J gene fills the gap. Germline V CDR1 and CDR2: SEHNR, FQNEAQ (reference sequence). The V segment lost 4 bases and the J segment 4 bases; nucleotides outside the gene matches: 6. CDR3 length: 15 residues.

With regard to this clone: Read sequence stops 3 residues before the CDR3 end, and the germline J gene provides the missing end. J is TRBJ1-1 and V is TRBV20-1; D remains ambiguous. The CDR3 runs 13 residues. Germline V lookup: CDR1 DFQATT, CDR2 SNEGSKA (reference sequence). Trimming shortened V by 0 bases and J by 1 base, and 6 bases separated the two germline ends. This chain's CDR3 is CSARDIGNTEAFF. The CDR3 bases that were read are TGCAGTGCTAGAGATATCGGGAACACTGAA.

Remarks on this clone: Coverage ceases 3 residues before the CDR3 finishes, and the germline J gene fills in the end. The chain employs TRBV2 and TRBJ2-1, with D maybe TRBD1 (6 bases). Trimming pared 6 bases from V and 3 bases from J, leaving 9 bases between. Germline CDR1 is SNHLY and CDR2 is FYNNEI. CDR3 size: 13 residues. CDR3 loop: CASRQGFYNEQFF. The DNA read from the CDR3 is TGTGCCAGCAGGCAGGGGTTCTACAATGAG.

The part of the CDR3 DNA that was read is TGTGCCAGCTCACCACGGGGTGCGACAGGGGGCGCGGGGACTGAA. Translated: CASSPRGATGGAGTE. The CDR3 in its entirety is CASSPRGATGGAGTEAFF. The chain is built from TRBV18 and TRBJ1-1; 10 nucleotides align to TRBD1. Sequencing ends 3 residues short of the CDR3 end; the germline J gene provides the rest. This CDR3 region has 18 residues. Looked up from germline, CDR1 is KGHSH and CDR2 is LQKENI. The J segment lost 5 bases and the V segment lost 1 base, leaving 13 bases of the junction unmatched.

About this clone: The sequence runs out 3 residues before the end of the CDR3; the remainder is reconstructed from the germline J gene. Additional DNA sequences in this sample encode the identical CDR3. The chain couples TRBV5-4 to TRBJ2-3, with D possibly matching TRBD1 (7 bases). This CDR3 is 13 amino acids long. Trimming removed 0 bases at V and 6 bases at J, with 8 bases between. The germline V gene encodes CDR1 SGHNT and CDR2 YYREEE (reference sequence). CDR3 in amino acids: CASSLAGGDTQYF. CDR3 DNA, as far as it was read: TGTGCCAGCAGCTTGGCAGGGGGGGATACG.

On this clone: Coverage ceases 3 residues before the CDR3 finishes, and the germline J gene fills in the end. The V and J genes are TRBV18 and TRBJ1-2, with D perhaps TRBD1 (5 bases). CDR1 is KGHSH, CDR2 LQKENI, per germline. CDR3 length: 14 amino acids. Here the CDR3 reads CASSGLAGVQDYTF. The sequenced CDR3 bases are TGTGCCAGCTCCGGACTAGCGGGAGTACAGGAC.

A note on this clone: The read halts 3 residues ahead of the CDR3 end, with the missing end drawn from the germline J gene. The chain links TRBV2 to TRBJ1-5; 7 positions match TRBD1. The CDR3 spans 12 residues. With 6 bases clipped from V and 8 bases from J, the junction kept 4 bases outside the gene matches. CDR1 and CDR2 (germline): SNHLY, FYNNEI. The covered CDR3 bases are TGTGCCAGCAGGACAGGGCGGGAGCCC. This encodes CASRTGREP. The entire CDR3 reads CASRTGREPQHF. Combining the CDR3 with reference TRBV2 and TRBJ1-5 gives the whole variable domain EPEVTQTPSHQVTQMGQEVILRCVPISNHLYFYWYRQILGQKVEFLVSFYNNEISEKSEIFDDQFSVERPDGSNFTLKIRSTKLEDSAMYFCASRTGREPQHFGDGTRLSIL.

To note about this clone: Compared with germline, one end of the junction differs, possibly owing to a read error. Read sequence stops 3 residues before the CDR3 end, and the germline J gene provides the missing end. Other DNA sequences in the sample encode the same CDR3. This chain uses TRBV29-1 with TRBJ1-3; D is unclear. Germline CDR1 SQVTM, CDR2 ANQGSEA. The CDR3 sequence is 14 residues long. The CDR3 bases that were read are TGCAGCGTTATCCCCGGGTCCTCTGGAAACACG. Its protein product is CSVIPGSSGNT. The entire CDR3 reads CSVIPGSSGNTIYF.

Worth noting for this clone: The CDR3 extends 3 residues past the end of the read, so its final part is completed from the germline J gene. The J gene is TRBJ2-3, the V gene TRBV5-1; D is possibly TRBD1 (5 bases). This CDR3 has 14 residues. The germline CDR1 and CDR2 sequences are SGHRS and YFSETQ. The part of the CDR3 DNA that was read is TGCGCCAGCAGCTTAGCAGGGTACCAAGAGACG. Residues: CASSLAGYQET. The entire CDR3 is CASSLAGYQETQYF.

Remarks on this clone: The DNA ends 3 residues before the CDR3 does, and the rest of the CDR3 is filled in from the germline J gene. The chain uses TRBV18 and TRBJ2-3, with D possibly being TRBD1 (7 bases). The germline CDR1 and CDR2 sequences are KGHSH and LQKENI. CDR3 length: 13 amino acids. The CDR3 loop is CASLRDSQETQYF. The part of the CDR3 DNA that was read is TGTGCCAGCTTGCGGGACAGCCAAGAGACG.

With respect to this clone: The read ends 3 residues shy of where the CDR3 ends; the end is completed using the germline J gene. J is TRBJ1-2 and V is TRBV5-1, with 7 positions matching TRBD1. The germline V gene encodes CDR1 SGHRS and CDR2 YFSETQ. The CDR3 totals 17 residues. The CDR3 here is CASSTRTGDRALGGYTF. Incomplete CDR3 DNA: TGCGCCAGCAGCACGAGGACAGGTGATAGGGCGCTTGGGGGC. Based on the CDR3 plus reference TRBV5-1 and TRBJ1-2, the full variable domain is KAGVTQTPRYLIKTRGQQVTLSCSPISGHRSVSWYQQTPGQGLQFLFEYFSETQRNKGNFPGRFSGRQFSNSRSEMNVSTLELGDSALYLCASSTRTGDRALGGYTFGSGTRLTVV.

A word on this clone: The read ends 3 residues before the CDR3 terminus; that terminus is restored from the germline J gene. V and J are TRBV19 and TRBJ2-2; possibly TRBD1 for D (6 bases). Germline assignment: CDR1 LNHDA and CDR2 SQIVND (reference sequence). The CDR3 extends over 14 amino acids. V lost 9 bases and J lost 6, with 17 bases in between. The CDR3: CASTPQGIPGELFF. Partial CDR3 DNA: TGTGCCAGCACTCCACAGGGTATTCCCGGGGAG. Full variable domain (outside the CDR3, taken from reference TRBV19 and TRBJ2-2): DGGITQSPKYLFRKEGQNVTLSCEQNLNHDAMYWYRQDPGQGLRLIYYSQIVNDFQKGDIAEGYSVSREKKESFPLTVTSAQKNPTAFYLCASTPQGIPGELFFGEGSRLTVL.

A word on this clone: The missing CDR3 end, 3 residues past where the read stops, is filled in from the germline J gene. This chain links TRBV5-1 with TRBJ2-2; D might be TRBD1 (6 bases). Looked up from germline, CDR1 is SGHRS and CDR2 is YFSETQ. V was cut by 4 bases and J by 6 bases, with 16 bases left in between. This CDR3 spans 15 amino acids. The covered CDR3 bases are TGCGCCAGCAGCACATTATTAGGGGGTTCCGGGGAG. This translates into CASSTLLGGSGE. The full-length CDR3 reads as CASSTLLGGSGELFF. Full variable domain (outside the CDR3, taken from reference TRBV5-1 and TRBJ2-2): KAGVTQTPRYLIKTRGQQVTLSCSPISGHRSVSWYQQTPGQGLQFLFEYFSETQRNKGNFPGRFSGRQFSNSRSEMNVSTLELGDSALYLCASSTLLGGSGELFFGEGSRLTVL.

With respect to this clone: The read ends 3 residues before the CDR3 terminus; that terminus is restored from the germline J gene. The rearrangement joins TRBV5-1 to TRBJ2-1, with 7 bases identical to TRBD2. This CDR3 comprises 15 residues. Germline CDR1 SGHRS, CDR2 YFSETQ. The J segment lost 4 bases and the V segment lost 4 bases, leaving 8 bases of the junction unmatched. The sequenced CDR3 bases are TGCGCCAGCAGCCTGGAGCTAGCGGATTACAATGAG. This encodes CASSLELADYNE. The entire CDR3 protein is CASSLELADYNEQFF.

A word on this clone: Read sequence stops 3 residues before the CDR3 end, and the germline J gene provides the missing end. This rearrangement joins TRBV29-1 to TRBJ2-2; D ambiguous. This CDR3 region has 12 residues. The germline CDR1 and CDR2 sequences are SQVTM and ANQGSEA. The CDR3 here is CSVESPNEKLFF. The CDR3 bases that were read are TGCAGCGTTGAAAGCCCTAATGAAAAG.

Worth noting for this clone: The CDR3 is cut off 3 residues early in the read; its end comes from the germline J gene. This chain uses TRBV20-1 with TRBJ2-7; the match to TRBD1 covers 10 bases. The V gene end was trimmed by 7 bases and the J gene end by 5 bases; junction bases not matched to a gene: 17. The germline V gene has CDR1 DFQATT and CDR2 SNEGSKA (reference sequence). CDR3 length equals 16 residues. The covered CDR3 bases are TGCAGTGTCACGGACCGGGACAGGGGTCTGTCGAACGAG. Translating it yields CSVTDRDRGLSNE. The whole CDR3 is CSVTDRDRGLSNEQYF.

As to this clone: The DNA ends 3 residues before the CDR3 does, and the rest of the CDR3 is filled in from the germline J gene. J is TRBJ2-4 and V is TRBV19, with 9 bases that match TRBD1. Germline trimming cut 3 bases from V and 3 bases from J; bases unmatched to any gene: 6. There are 16 residues in the CDR3. Germline V CDR1 and CDR2: LNHDA, SQIVND (reference sequence). The CDR3 DNA, read in part, is TGTGCCAGTAGTATTAGGGACAGGGTGTTCAAAAACATT. It yields the protein CASSIRDRVFKNI. The complete CDR3 protein is CASSIRDRVFKNIQYF.

On this clone: With the read ending 3 residues before the CDR3 end, the germline J gene is used to fill in that end. The chain joins TRBV7-9 to TRBJ2-1; 11 nucleotides align to TRBD2. There are 15 residues in the CDR3. Germline CDR1 is SEHNR and CDR2 is FQNEAQ (reference sequence). The J segment lost 9 bases and the V segment lost 3 bases, leaving 7 bases of the junction unmatched. The part of the CDR3 DNA that was read is TGTGCCAGCAGCTTGAAACTAGCGGGAGTAACTGAG. Translating gives CASSLKLAGVTE. The CDR3 reads in full as CASSLKLAGVTEQFF. The complete variable domain, with remaining parts taken from reference TRBV7-9 and TRBJ2-1, reads DTGVSQNPRHKITKRGQNVTFRCDPISEHNRLYWYRQTLGQGPEFLTYFQNEAQLEKSRLLSDRFSAERPKGSFSTLEIQRTEQGDSAMYLCASSLKLAGVTEQFFGPGTRLTVL.

To note about this clone: The CDR3 end falls 3 residues outside the read, so it is completed with the germline J gene. The rearrangement uses TRBV7-9 and TRBJ2-1, with D tentatively TRBD2 (6 bases). V lost 0 bases, J lost 9 bases, and 12 bases lay in between. The CDR3 is 14 amino acids. The germline V gene encodes CDR1 SEHNR and CDR2 FQNEAQ (reference sequence). CDR3 DNA (partial): TGTGCCAGCAGCTTAGCGTTGAGGGGAGGTGAG. This encodes CASSLALRGGE. The whole CDR3 sequence is CASSLALRGGEQFF.